These 14 T cell receptor beta chains share one sample of origin, sequenced in a study of blood T cell repertoires in COVID-19. The method was immunoSEQ multiplex PCR; TCRdb's version includes in-frame clones alone and lacks a portion of them. Counted here are 250,000 or so clones, around 83% occurring once; the ten biggest clones make up 1.5% to 1.9%. The specimen sequenced was peripheral blood. The receptors stem from a woman between 35 and 50 years old who had recovered from COVID-19.

This clone was found a few times. The chain links TRBV5-1 to TRBJ2-6; TRBD1 matches at 9 bases. The trim removed 1 base at V and 1 base at J, leaving 9 bases unmatched. Germline V gene sequence: CDR1 SGHRS, CDR2 YFSETQ. CDR3 length: 19 amino acids. The CDR3 nucleotides read TGCGCCAGCAGCTTGCAGACAGGGGGTTATGTATCTGGGGCCAACGTCCTGACTTTC. Amino acid sequence: CASSLQTGGYVSGANVLTF.

The table lists this clone with a few counts. CDR3 DNA: TGTGCCAGCAGCTTGGGACAGGGCGATGGCTACACCTTC. It is translated as CASSLGQGDGYTF. This chain connects TRBV5-6 to TRBJ1-2; 7 bases are shared with TRBD1. J lost 6 bases, V lost 0 bases, and 2 bases had no gene match. Germline-derived CDR1 and CDR2 are SGHDT and YYEEEE. The CDR3 sequence is 13 residues long.

The gene calls are TRBV20-1 and TRBJ2-1; tentatively, D is TRBD2 (6 bases). Trimming pared 3 bases from V and 6 bases from J, leaving 18 bases between. Germline-derived CDR1 and CDR2 are DFQATT and SNEGSKA (reference sequence). This CDR3 has 15 residues. The CDR3 nucleotides read TGCAGTGCTAGTCCAACTAGCAGGGTTGGCAATGAGCAGTTCTTC. Its protein product is CSASPTSRVGNEQFF.

The chain uses TRBV4-1 and TRBJ2-6; D is unresolved. Trimming cost V 1 base and J 8 bases, with 21 bases left between them. CDR3 size: 18 residues. Per the germline V gene, CDR1 is MGHRA and CDR2 is YSYEKL. The CDR3 DNA is TGCGCCAGCAGCCAAGCGGTCAGGCCCACGCATAGGACCAACGTCCTGACTTTC. Protein: CASSQAVRPTHRTNVLTF.

V usage is TRBV2 and J usage is TRBJ1-2, with 8 bases matching TRBD1. CDR3 size: 16 residues. Trimming at V came to 6 bases and at J to 3 bases, leaving 12 bases not matched to a gene. CDR1 and CDR2 from the germline V gene are SNHLY and FYNNEI. This chain's CDR3 is CASRGGRGPLYYGYTF. CDR3 coding DNA: TGTGCCAGCAGGGGGGGCAGGGGGCCGTTGTACTATGGCTACACCTTC.

This clone was seen only a few times. The chain joins TRBV6-1 to TRBJ1-6; 8 positions match TRBD1. This CDR3 region has 16 residues. The germline V gene encodes CDR1 MNHNS and CDR2 SASEGT. V shed 4 bases and J 7 bases; nucleotides not matched to a gene: 9. CDR3 protein: CASSGGVGTGNSPLHF. The CDR3 DNA is TGTGCCAGCAGTGGAGGGGTAGGGACAGGAAATTCACCCCTCCACTTT.

This clone has a single count. The chain has TRBV6-1 and TRBJ2-2, with 7 bases identical to TRBD2. Germline CDR1 reads MNHNS; CDR2 reads SASEGT. The trim removed 4 bases at V and 3 bases at J, leaving 20 bases unmatched. This CDR3 spans 20 amino acids. CDR3 sequence reads: CASSGPLRARSRGYTGELFF. The CDR3 bases are TGTGCCAGCAGTGGCCCATTGAGGGCGCGTTCGCGGGGGTACACCGGGGAGCTGTTTTTT.

The V and J genes are TRBV5-1 and TRBJ1-1; 7 nucleotides agree with TRBD1. From germline, CDR1 is SGHRS and CDR2 YFSETQ. The J segment lost 5 bases and the V segment lost 0 bases, leaving 1 base of the junction unmatched. This CDR3 is built from 13 residues. The CDR3 loop reads CASSLEGATEAFF. The CDR3 nucleotides read TGCGCCAGCAGCTTGGAGGGGGCGACTGAAGCTTTCTTT.

DNA for the CDR3: TGTGCCAGCAGTTTAATCAGGGCCACCGGGAGTCAGCCCCAGCATTTT. Translating gives CASSLIRATGSQPQHF. V usage is TRBV28 and J usage is TRBJ1-5; possible D gene TRBD1, 5 bases. CDR3 size: 16 residues. Per the germline V gene, CDR1 is MDHEN and CDR2 is SYDVKM. Trimming removed 2 bases at V and 6 bases at J, with 17 bases between.

The chain uses TRBV28 and TRBJ1-2; weak D call: TRBD1 (5 bases). CDR3 length equals 12 residues. The V and J ends lost 7 bases and 5 bases respectively, with 11 bases between them. In germline, CDR1 is MDHEN, CDR2 SYDVKM. The CDR3 reads CASTGGEYGYTF. Written as DNA, the CDR3 is TGTGCCAGCACTGGGGGGGAGTATGGCTACACCTTC.

This clone is a singleton in its sample. V gene TRBV12-3 or TRBV12-4 combines with J gene TRBJ2-1; perhaps TRBD1 as D (6 bases). V dropped 6 bases and J dropped 1 base, with 7 bases sitting between them. This CDR3 region has 13 residues. CDR3 sequence (DNA): TGTGCCAGCAGCAGGGGTTCCTACAATGAGCAGTTCTTC. Its translation is CASSRGSYNEQFF.

This clone has just one count. The V and J genes are TRBV28 and TRBJ2-7, with 9 bases fitting TRBD2. Germline assignment: CDR1 MDHEN and CDR2 SYDVKM. This CDR3 region has 14 residues. Germline trimming cut 8 bases from V and 3 bases from J; bases unmatched to any gene: 8. The CDR3 DNA reads TGTGCCAGCGGAGCGGGGGGACCTCGCTACGAGCAGTACTTC. As protein: CASGAGGPRYEQYF.

The V call is TRBV24-1, the J call TRBJ2-6; D possibly corresponds to TRBD2 (5 bases). V was shortened by 5 bases and J by 3 bases, with 10 bases between the two germline ends. There are 15 residues in the CDR3. Germline V CDR1 and CDR2: KGHDR, SFDVKD. CDR3 DNA: TGTGCCACCAGTGCCCGGACTGGTGGGGCCAACGTCCTGACTTTC. Translation: CATSARTGGANVLTF.

V is TRBV7-9 and J is TRBJ2-7; the D gene is possibly TRBD1 (6 bases). The CDR3 has 14 residues. CDR1 and CDR2 (germline): SEHNR, FQNEAQ (reference sequence). Trimming removed 6 bases at V and 3 bases at J, with 15 bases between. The CDR3 loop reads CASSYRDTYYEQYF. CDR3 sequence (DNA): TGTGCCAGCAGTTACCGGGACACCTACTACGAGCAGTACTTC.